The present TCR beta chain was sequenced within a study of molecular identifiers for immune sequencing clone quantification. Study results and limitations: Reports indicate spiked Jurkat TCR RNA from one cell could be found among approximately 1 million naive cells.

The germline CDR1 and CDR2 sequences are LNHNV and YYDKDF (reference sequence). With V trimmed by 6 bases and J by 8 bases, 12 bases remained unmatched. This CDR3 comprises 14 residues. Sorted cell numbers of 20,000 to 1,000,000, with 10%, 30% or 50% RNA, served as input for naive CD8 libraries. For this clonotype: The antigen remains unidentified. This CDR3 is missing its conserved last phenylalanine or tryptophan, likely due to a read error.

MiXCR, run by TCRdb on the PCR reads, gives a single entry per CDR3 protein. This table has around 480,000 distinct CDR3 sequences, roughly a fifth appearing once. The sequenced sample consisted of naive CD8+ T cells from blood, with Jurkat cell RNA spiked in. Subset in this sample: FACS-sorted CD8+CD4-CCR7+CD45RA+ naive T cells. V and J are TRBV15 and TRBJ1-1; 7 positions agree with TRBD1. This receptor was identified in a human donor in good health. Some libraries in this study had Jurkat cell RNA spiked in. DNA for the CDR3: TGTGCCACCAGACGAGCGGAATTGGGACAGGAAGCTTTCCTT. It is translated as CATRRAELGQEAFL.